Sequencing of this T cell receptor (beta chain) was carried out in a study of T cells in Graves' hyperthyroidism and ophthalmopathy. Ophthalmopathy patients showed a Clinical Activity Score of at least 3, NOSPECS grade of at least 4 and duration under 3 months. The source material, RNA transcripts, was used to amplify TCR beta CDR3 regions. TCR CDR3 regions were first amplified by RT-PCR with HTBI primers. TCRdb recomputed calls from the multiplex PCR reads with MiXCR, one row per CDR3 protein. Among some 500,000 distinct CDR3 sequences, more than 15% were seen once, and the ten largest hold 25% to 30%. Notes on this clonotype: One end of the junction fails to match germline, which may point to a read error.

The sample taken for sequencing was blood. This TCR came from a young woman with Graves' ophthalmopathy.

The CDR3 loop is CVSSPSSYNEQFF. Written as DNA, the CDR3 is TGTGTCAGCAGCCCGAGCTCCTACAATGAGCAGTTCTTC. The J gene is TRBJ2-1, the V gene TRBV7-2; D unresolved. This CDR3 has 13 amino acids. CDR1 and CDR2 from the germline V gene are SGHTA and FQGNSA.